The clone carrying this T cell receptor beta chain appeared a single time. What it recognizes is unknown. A much larger clone differs from this one at a single base, so this may be a read error. Making TCR beta cDNA involved approximately 0.5 ug total RNA and a constant-region primer. Libraries for TCR beta were built through three nested multiplex PCR rounds, which together made up a slightly modified ARM-PCR procedure. Rounds one and two of PCR, each of approximately 11 cycles, were primed with TRBV1-TRBV30 forward primers and a C-beta reverse primer. Each CDR3 protein is one row after TCRdb ran MiXCR on the multiplex PCR reads. The sample lists approximately 330,000 distinct CDR3 sequences, roughly 61% occurring once. The data originate from a study of tumor-infiltrating lymphocytes in primary liver carcinoma. Study overall: Surgical resection treated primary liver carcinoma in the patients. General study points: Relative to blood, tumors carried a significantly larger fraction of the repertoire in their top 250 clones (p = 0.039).

Germline V CDR1 and CDR2: MGHRA, YSYEKL. The CDR3 is 14 residues long. Both blood RNA, taken from unsorted whole blood, and germline DNA were extracted. The V gene is TRBV4-1, the J gene TRBJ1-1, with D hard to call. This sequence was found in a man aged 35-49 years with primary liver carcinoma and hepatitis B virus infection. The sample taken for sequencing was peripheral blood. The CDR3 is CASNQVGFNTEAFF. CDR3 bases: TGTGCCAGCAACCAAGTAGGCTTTAACACTGAAGCTTTCTTT.